The rows below give T cell receptor beta chains drawn from one sample of a study of blood T cell repertoires in COVID-19. Profiling relied on immunoSEQ multiplex PCR, and the TCRdb table lists in-frame clones only, not all of them. The sample shows 250,000 or so clones, approximately 86% of them seen only once. The sample consisted of peripheral blood. Receptor source: a man between 35 and 55 years old with active or convalescent COVID-19. The CDR3 runs from the conserved cysteine through the conserved F or W. A D gene is named only where the DNA matches it firmly. Where a row states a size, it is once, few, many or the class of an expanded clone; other rows omit it.

J gene | D gene | clone size | V gene | CDR3 DNA | CDR3 protein
TRBJ2-3 | TRBD2 | - | TRBV5-4 | TGTGCCAGCAGTATAACTAGCGACTCCACAGATACGCAGTATTTT | CASSITSDSTDTQYF
TRBJ2-1 | - | - | TRBV9 | TGTGCCAGCAGCGTAGGTGGCGGGGGCTCTCACAATGAGCAGTTCTTC | CASSVGGGGSHNEQFF
TRBJ2-1 | TRBD2 | - | TRBV5-4 | TGTGCCAGCAGTCCCCGGACTAGCGGGGGGCCGGATGAGCAGTTCTTC | CASSPRTSGGPDEQFF
TRBJ1-4 | - | - | TRBV30 | TGTGCCTGGAGTGTAGCCCAGGGAGAAAAACTGTTTTTT | CAWSVAQGEKLFF
TRBJ2-1 | - | - | TRBV27 | TGTGCCAGCAGTCTATACGGACTAATCAATGAGCAGTTCTTC | CASSLYGLINEQFF
TRBJ1-1 | - | once | TRBV30 | TGTGCCTCCTCTGGGGGCTGGACTGAAGCTTTCTTT | CASSGGWTEAFF
TRBJ2-6 | - | - | TRBV7-6 | TGTGCCAGCGGAACGGGCTCTGGGGCCAACGTCCTGACTTTC | CASGTGSGANVLTF
TRBJ1-1 | - | - | TRBV11-1 | TGTGCCAGCAGCTTAGGGGGGACACAGAACACTGAAGCTTTCTTT | CASSLGGTQNTEAFF
TRBJ1-3 | - | - | TRBV2 | TGTGCCAGCAGCAGGGAGGAATTTGGAAACACCATATATTTT | CASSREEFGNTIYF
TRBJ2-1 | - | - | TRBV9 | TGTGCCAGCAGCCCACGGAGGTGGGGGCTACAGTTCTTC | CASSPRRWGLQFF
TRBJ2-7 | - | - | TRBV14 | TGTGCCAGCAGCCAAGAGGAGGGTTACGGCGAGCAGTACTTC | CASSQEEGYGEQYF
TRBJ1-1 | - | - | TRBV5-6 | TGTGCCAGCAGCTTGGGTCTTTTGAACACTGAAGCTTTCTTT | CASSLGLLNTEAFF
TRBJ1-1 | - | - | TRBV14 | TGTGCCAGCAGCACATACAGGGCGGGCACTGAAGCTTTCTTT | CASSTYRAGTEAFF
TRBJ1-5 | - | - | TRBV5-1 | TGCGCCAGCAGCTTGGACCAGGGTATCGATCAGCCCCAGCATTTT | CASSLDQGIDQPQHF
TRBJ2-7 | TRBD2 | - | TRBV29-1 | TGCAGCGTTGCAGCGGGGGTAGTCTACGAGCAGTACTTC | CSVAAGVVYEQYF
TRBJ1-4 | TRBD1 | - | TRBV19 | TGTGCCAGTAGTATACGGGACAGGGATGAAAAACTGTTTTTT | CASSIRDRDEKLFF
TRBJ1-1 | - | - | TRBV6-6 | TGTGCCAGCAGCCAGGGGCTTTCCGGGACAAGGACTGAAGCTTTCTTT | CASSQGLSGTRTEAFF
TRBJ2-7 | - | - | TRBV5-5 | TGTGCCAGCAGCAGAGAGGCCAGTACAAGTAACGAGCAGTACTTC | CASSREASTSNEQYF
TRBJ1-2 | - | - | TRBV9 | TGTGCCAGCAGCACGGGGGTTGTGGCCGACTATGGCTACACCTTC | CASSTGVVADYGYTF
TRBJ1-1 | - | - | TRBV5-1 | TGCGCCAGCAGCTTGGACAGAAACACTGAAGCTTTCTTT | CASSLDRNTEAFF
TRBJ2-2 | - | few | TRBV5-4 | TGTGCCAGCAGCTCGGGGGGCCCGAACACCGGGGAGCTGTTTTTT | CASSSGGPNTGELFF
TRBJ2-5 | - | - | TRBV27 | TGTGCCAGCAGTCCAACCCCGGCGGGGCACGGAGAGACCCAGTACTTC | CASSPTPAGHGETQYF
TRBJ2-5 | TRBD2 | - | TRBV5-1 | TGCGCCAGCAGCACCTGGACTAGCCCGAGCGGCCAAGAGACCCAGTACTTC | CASSTWTSPSGQETQYF
TRBJ2-6 | - | - | TRBV7-9 | TGTGCCAGCAGCATAGTTGGGGCTTCTCTGGTAGGGGCCAACGTCCTGACTTTC | CASSIVGASLVGANVLTF
TRBJ2-5 | - | - | TRBV4-1 | TGCGCCAGCAGCCAAGGCGTATCGGTTTCTAACCCAAACCAAGAGACCCAGTACTTC | CASSQGVSVSNPNQETQYF
TRBJ1-5 | - | - | TRBV30 | TGTGCCTGGGCAGGCAATCGCAATCAGCCCCAGCATTTT | CAWAGNRNQPQHF
TRBJ2-1 | TRBD1 | - | TRBV7-9 | TGTGCCAGCAGACCACTGGCCCAGGGGGCGATTCACAATGAGCAGTTCTTC | CASRPLAQGAIHNEQFF
TRBJ2-2 | - | - | TRBV10-1 | TGCGCCAGCAGTGAGTCGGGGGGTGCCGGGGAGCTGTTTTTT | CASSESGGAGELFF
TRBJ1-1 | TRBD1 | - | TRBV5-1 | TGCGCCAGCAGCTTCGAGAGACAGGGCCCTGGCACTGAAGCTTTCTTT | CASSFERQGPGTEAFF
TRBJ2-1 | TRBD2 | - | TRBV30 | TGTGCCTGGAGTAAACCGGGACTAGCGTCCGATGAGCAGTTCTTC | CAWSKPGLASDEQFF
TRBJ1-5 | - | once | TRBV7-9 | TGTGCCAGCAGCTTACAGAATCAGCCCCAGCATTTT | CASSLQNQPQHF
TRBJ2-3 | - | - | TRBV19 | TGTGCCAGTAGTATTAAGCACCTTATCACAGATACGCAGTATTTT | CASSIKHLITDTQYF
TRBJ1-1 | - | few | TRBV2 | TGTGCCAGCAGTGAAGCAGGGGACACTGAAGCTTTCTTT | CASSEAGDTEAFF